This T cell receptor (beta chain) is from a study of blood T cell repertoires in COVID-19. Measured with immunoSEQ multiplex PCR; TCRdb has only the in-frame clones, and not every one. The sample yields about 54,000 clones, roughly 79% seen once. V dropped 0 bases and J dropped 0 bases, with 16 bases sitting between them. Germline CDR1 and CDR2: LGHDT and YNNKEL (reference sequence). The CDR3 spans 18 residues. The table lists this clone with a count of one. Material for sequencing was peripheral blood. The chain uses TRBV3-1 (or the pseudogene TRBV3-2) and TRBJ2-3; D is unresolved. The TCR originated in a woman aged 60-70 years with acute or convalescent COVID-19. CDR3 in amino acids: CASSQDAMYSSSTDTQYF. CDR3 nucleotide sequence: TGTGCCAGCAGCCAAGATGCGATGTACAGTTCTAGCACAGATACGCAGTATTTT.